This TCR beta chain stems from a study of blood T cells in healthy people across ages. This clonotype showed up just a few times. Its antigen is still unknown. Notes on the study in general: Researchers said unsorted PBMCs prevented a conclusive naive versus antigen-experienced comparison.

Then a second PCR, running roughly 7 to 12 cycles, was carried out with a sample-barcoded 5' primer and a J-beta primer mix. TCRdb passed the 5' RACE reads through MiXCR, listing each CDR3 protein once. The table records fewer than 800,000 distinct CDR3 sequences, about 30% of them present only once. Sample donors were healthy Caucasian individuals that came from Russia, aged roughly 6 to 100. V shed 1 base and J 4 bases; nucleotides not matched to a gene: 6. CDR1 is GTSNPN, CDR2 SVGIG, per germline (reference sequence). This CDR3 is built from 15 residues. This receptor was taken from a woman older than 75 in good health. Specimen: blood. This sequence joins TRBV30 and TRBJ2-1, with 8 positions matching TRBD2. The CDR3 reads CAWSGGGGRYNEQFF. In DNA, the CDR3 is TGTGCCTGGAGTGGGGGCGGGGGGAGATACAATGAGCAGTTCTTC.